These 12 T cell receptor beta chains were sequenced from one sample in a study of OX40 agonist ivuxolimab in advanced cancers. Profiled with immunoSEQ multiplex PCR; TCRdb holds only in-frame clones, not every one. The data show approximately 12,000 clones, around 82% seen once. The input for sequencing was CD4+ or CD8+ T cells sorted from blood, taken in a trial of the OX40 agonist ivuxolimab. These receptors were collected from an adult with an advanced solid tumor such as melanoma, head and neck, liver or kidney cancer.

The CDR3 reads CASSEAGNYGYTF. The CDR3 nucleotides read TGTGCCAGCAGTGAAGCGGGGAACTATGGCTACACCTTC. The gene calls are TRBV2 and TRBJ1-2, with no clear D. The CDR3 is 13 residues long. Looked up from germline, CDR1 is SNHLY and CDR2 is FYNNEI. V lost 0 bases, J lost 2 bases, and 4 bases lay in between.

The rearrangement uses TRBV27 and TRBJ1-5; a weak D match, TRBD1 (5 bases). The CDR3 has 15 residues. V dropped 2 bases and J dropped 0 bases, with 8 bases sitting between them. The V gene's germline CDR1 is MNHEY and CDR2 SMNVEV (reference sequence). CDR3 region: CASSLVGTSNQPQHF. CDR3 in DNA: TGTGCCAGCAGTTTAGTAGGGACTAGCAATCAGCCCCAGCATTTT.

V usage is TRBV28 and J usage is TRBJ1-6; D not resolved. The CDR3 is made up of 13 amino acids. The germline V and J ends were trimmed by 2 bases and 6 bases, with 5 bases remaining between them. CDR1 MDHEN and CDR2 SYDVKM come from the germline V gene. CDR3 protein: CASSLVGNSPLHF. The CDR3 DNA sequence: TGTGCCAGCAGTTTAGTCGGTAATTCACCCCTCCACTTT.

In this sample, this clone turned up once. The J gene is TRBJ2-3, the V gene TRBV10-3; the match to TRBD2 covers 10 bases. This CDR3 region has 16 residues. V was clipped by 6 bases and J by 2 bases; unmatched bases: 8. Germline V CDR1 and CDR2: ENHRY, SYGVKD. CDR3 DNA sequence: TGTGCCATCAGCGAAAAGCGGGAGGGCCTCACAGATACGCAGTATTTT. Its protein is CAISEKREGLTDTQYF.

This chain links TRBV7-8 with TRBJ2-1, with D uncertain. The V gene's germline CDR1 is SGHVS and CDR2 FQNEAQ. The ends were cut back, 5 bases at V and 11 bases at J, with 19 bases in the middle. This CDR3 spans 14 amino acids. The CDR3: CASSPSWPFPQQFF. The CDR3, as DNA: TGTGCCAGCAGCCCAAGTTGGCCTTTCCCTCAGCAGTTCTTC.

This chain joins TRBV9 and TRBJ1-2; no clear D gene. Germline V gene lookup returns CDR1 SGDLS and CDR2 YYNGEE. The V end lost 0 bases, the J end lost 7 bases, and 19 bases lay between the germline ends. CDR3 length: 16 residues. The CDR3 loop is CASSVGLSPGRTGYTF. The CDR3, as DNA: TGTGCCAGCAGCGTAGGTTTGTCTCCCGGAAGAACTGGCTACACCTTC.

The genes are TRBV7-9 and TRBJ2-7, with D perhaps assigned TRBD1 or TRBD2 (5 bases each). V was clipped by 0 bases and J by 0 bases, with 12 bases between them. CDR1 is SEHNR, CDR2 FQNEAQ, per germline (reference sequence). CDR3 length: 16 residues. The CDR3 region is CASSLALGTLSYEQYF. CDR3 in DNA: TGTGCCAGCAGCTTAGCGCTCGGGACCCTCTCCTACGAGCAGTACTTC. The entire variable domain, with the rest obtained from reference TRBV7-9 and TRBJ2-7, is as follows: DTGVSQNPRHKITKRGQNVTFRCDPISEHNRLYWYRQTLGQGPEFLTYFQNEAQLEKSRLLSDRFSAERPKGSFSTLEIQRTEQGDSAMYLCASSLALGTLSYEQYFGPGTRLTVT.

The chain combines TRBV6-6 with TRBJ1-2; 7 bases are a match to TRBD1. The V and J ends lost 9 bases and 5 bases, in that order; junction bases with no gene match: 15. In germline, CDR1 is MNHNY, CDR2 SVGAGI (reference sequence). This CDR3 contains 15 residues. For the CDR3, the DNA is TGTGCCAGTGGGACAGCACCCGCTACGTATTATGGCTACACCTTC. Translated: CASGTAPATYYGYTF.

V usage is TRBV14 and J usage is TRBJ2-1; 10 bases map to TRBD2. The CDR3 sequence is 19 residues long. With V trimmed by 4 bases and J by 0 bases, 12 bases remained unmatched. CDR1 is SGHDN, CDR2 FVKESK, per germline. CDR3 sequence: CASSPLETSGIPSYNEQFF. The CDR3 DNA sequence: TGTGCCAGCAGCCCTTTAGAAACTAGCGGGATCCCCTCCTACAATGAGCAGTTCTTC.

The rearrangement links TRBV5-3 to TRBJ2-7, with 8 bases matching TRBD1. TRBV5-3 is known as an ORF, though its function is uncertain. J gave up 3 bases and V 0 bases, and 11 bases lay outside the gene matches. The CDR3 is 17 amino acids. For the CDR3, the DNA is TGTGCCAGAAGCTTGGTTTTGTTACAGGGGGTCCTCTACGAGCAGTACTTC. Amino acid sequence: CARSLVLLQGVLYEQYF.

The V call is TRBV7-8, the J call TRBJ2-7; 7 bases are a match to TRBD1. CDR1 is SGHVS, CDR2 FQNEAQ, per germline. The junction had 16 bases not matched to a gene; V was cut back by 5 bases and J by 6 bases. The CDR3 extends over 16 amino acids. CDR3 sequence reads: CASSAEKTGQIGEQYF. Written as DNA, the CDR3 is TGTGCCAGCAGCGCGGAGAAGACGGGACAGATAGGCGAGCAGTACTTC.

This chain connects TRBV7-3 to TRBJ2-3, with D unclear. CDR1 and CDR2 (germline): SGHTA, FQGTGA. The CDR3 sequence is 14 residues long. V shed 1 base and J shed 1 base, with 6 bases lying between them. The CDR3 DNA reads as TGTGCCAGCAGCTTAATGGATGGCACAGATACGCAGTATTTT. It yields the protein CASSLMDGTDTQYF.